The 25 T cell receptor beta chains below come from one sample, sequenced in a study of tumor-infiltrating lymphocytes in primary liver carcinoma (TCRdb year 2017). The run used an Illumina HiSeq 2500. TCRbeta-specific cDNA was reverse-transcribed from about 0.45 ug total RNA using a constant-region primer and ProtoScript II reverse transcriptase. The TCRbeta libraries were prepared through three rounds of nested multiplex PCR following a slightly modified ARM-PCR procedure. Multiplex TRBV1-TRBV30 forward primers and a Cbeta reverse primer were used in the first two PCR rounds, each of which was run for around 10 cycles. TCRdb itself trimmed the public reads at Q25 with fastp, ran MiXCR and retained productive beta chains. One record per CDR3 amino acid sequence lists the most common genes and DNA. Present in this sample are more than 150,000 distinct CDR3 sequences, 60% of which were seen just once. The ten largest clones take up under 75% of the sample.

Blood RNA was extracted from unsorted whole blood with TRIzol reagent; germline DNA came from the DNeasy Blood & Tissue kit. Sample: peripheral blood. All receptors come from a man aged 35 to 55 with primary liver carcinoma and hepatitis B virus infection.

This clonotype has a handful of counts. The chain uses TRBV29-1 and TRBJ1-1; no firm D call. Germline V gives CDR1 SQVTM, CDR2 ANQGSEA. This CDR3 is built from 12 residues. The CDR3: CAAGSLGTEAFF. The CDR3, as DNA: TGCGCGGCCGGGAGTCTGGGTACTGAAGCTTTCTTT. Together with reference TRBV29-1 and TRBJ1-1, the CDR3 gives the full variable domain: SAVISQKPSRDICQRGTSLTIQCQVDSQVTMMFWYRQQPGQSLTLIATANQGSEATYESGFVIDKFPISRPNLTFSTLTVSNMSPEDSSIYLCAAGSLGTEAFFGQGTRLTVV.

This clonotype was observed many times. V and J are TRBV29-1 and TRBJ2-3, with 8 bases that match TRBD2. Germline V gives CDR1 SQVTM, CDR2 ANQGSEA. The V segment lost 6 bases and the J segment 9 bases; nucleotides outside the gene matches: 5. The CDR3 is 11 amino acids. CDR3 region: CSVGGGDTQYF. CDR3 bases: TGCAGCGTCGGGGGGGGAGACACGCAGTATTTT.

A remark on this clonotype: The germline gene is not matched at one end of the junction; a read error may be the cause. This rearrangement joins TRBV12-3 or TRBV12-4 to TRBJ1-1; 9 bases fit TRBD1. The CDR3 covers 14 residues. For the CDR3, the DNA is TGTGTCAGCAGTCTGGGACAGGGAATGGCTGAAGCTTTCTTT. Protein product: CVSSLGQGMAEAFF.

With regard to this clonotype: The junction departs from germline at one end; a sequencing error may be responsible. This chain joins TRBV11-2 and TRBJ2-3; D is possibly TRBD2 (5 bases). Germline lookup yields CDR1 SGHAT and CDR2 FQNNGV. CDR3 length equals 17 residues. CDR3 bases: TGTGCCACCAGTTCCCCTGAAATGGGAGAGGTCCCAGATGCGCAGTATTTT. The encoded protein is CATSSPEMGEVPDAQYF. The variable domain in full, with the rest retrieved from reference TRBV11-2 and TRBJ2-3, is EAGVAQSPRYKIIEKRQSVAFWCNPISGHATLYWYQQILGQGPKLLIQFQNNGVVDDSQLPKDRFSAERLKGVDSTLKIQPAKLEDSAVYLCATSSPEMGEVPDAQYFGPGTRLTVL.

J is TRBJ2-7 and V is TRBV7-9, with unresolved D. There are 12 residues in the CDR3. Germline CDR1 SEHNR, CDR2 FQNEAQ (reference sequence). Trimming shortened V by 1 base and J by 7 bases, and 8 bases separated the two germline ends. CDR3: CASSLVDKEQYF. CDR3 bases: TGTGCCAGCAGCTTAGTTGACAAGGAGCAGTACTTC.

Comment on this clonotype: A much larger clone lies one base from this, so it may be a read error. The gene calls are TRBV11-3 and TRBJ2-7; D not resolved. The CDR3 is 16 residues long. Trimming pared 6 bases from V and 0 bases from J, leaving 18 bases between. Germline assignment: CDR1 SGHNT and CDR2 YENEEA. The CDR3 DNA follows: TGTGCCAGCAGGCCTTACCCCACTGGAAGCTCCTACGAGCAGTACTTC. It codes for CASRPYPTGSSYEQYF.

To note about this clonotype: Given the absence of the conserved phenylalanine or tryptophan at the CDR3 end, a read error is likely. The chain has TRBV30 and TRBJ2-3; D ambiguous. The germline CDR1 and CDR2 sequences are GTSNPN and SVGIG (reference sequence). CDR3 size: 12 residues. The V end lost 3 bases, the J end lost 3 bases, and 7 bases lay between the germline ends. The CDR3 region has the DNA TGTGCCTGGAGCATAGGGACAGATACGCAGTATCTT. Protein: CAWSIGTDTQYL.

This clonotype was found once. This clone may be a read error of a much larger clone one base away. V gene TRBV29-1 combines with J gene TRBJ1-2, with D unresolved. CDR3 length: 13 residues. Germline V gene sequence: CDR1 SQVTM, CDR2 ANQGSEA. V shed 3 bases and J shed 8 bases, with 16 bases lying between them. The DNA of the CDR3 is TGCAGCGTTGAGGTCCACCCCAGCACGGGCTACACCTTC. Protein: CSVEVHPSTGYTF.

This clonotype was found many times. This chain's CDR3 is CASSSSASGISTDTQYF. The CDR3 region has the DNA TGTGCCAGCAGCTCTAGCGCTAGCGGGATTAGCACAGATACGCAGTATTTT. This chain uses TRBV11-2 with TRBJ2-3; 9 positions match TRBD2. CDR3 length equals 17 residues. V was pared by 4 bases and J by 0 bases, with 8 bases of the junction left unmatched. In germline, CDR1 is SGHAT, CDR2 FQNNGV.

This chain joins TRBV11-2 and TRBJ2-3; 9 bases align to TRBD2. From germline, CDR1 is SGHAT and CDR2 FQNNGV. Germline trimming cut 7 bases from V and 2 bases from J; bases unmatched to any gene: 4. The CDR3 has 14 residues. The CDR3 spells CASKQREDTDTQYF. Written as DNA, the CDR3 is TGTGCCAGCAAGCAGCGGGAGGACACAGATACGCAGTATTTT.

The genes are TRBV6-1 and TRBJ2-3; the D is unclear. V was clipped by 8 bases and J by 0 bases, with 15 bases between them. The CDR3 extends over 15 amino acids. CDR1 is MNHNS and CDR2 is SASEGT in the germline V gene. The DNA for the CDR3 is TGTGCCAGCGAGGAACGACACTTTAGCACAGATACGCAGTATTTT. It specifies CASEERHFSTDTQYF.

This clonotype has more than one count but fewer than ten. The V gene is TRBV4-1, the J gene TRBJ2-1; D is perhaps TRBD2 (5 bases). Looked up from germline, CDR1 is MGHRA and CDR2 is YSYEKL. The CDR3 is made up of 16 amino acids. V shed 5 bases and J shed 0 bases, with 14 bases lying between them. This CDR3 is CASSTQLVLSYNEQFF. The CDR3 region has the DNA TGCGCCAGCAGCACTCAACTAGTCCTCTCCTACAATGAGCAGTTCTTC.

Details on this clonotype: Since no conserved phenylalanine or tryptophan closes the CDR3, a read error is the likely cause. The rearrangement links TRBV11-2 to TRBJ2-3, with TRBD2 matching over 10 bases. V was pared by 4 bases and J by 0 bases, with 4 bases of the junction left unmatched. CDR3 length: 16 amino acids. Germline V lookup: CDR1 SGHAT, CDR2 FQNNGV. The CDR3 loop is CASSSVTSGSTDTQYL. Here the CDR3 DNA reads TGTGCCAGCAGCTCCGTGACTAGCGGGAGCACAGATACGCAGTATCTT.

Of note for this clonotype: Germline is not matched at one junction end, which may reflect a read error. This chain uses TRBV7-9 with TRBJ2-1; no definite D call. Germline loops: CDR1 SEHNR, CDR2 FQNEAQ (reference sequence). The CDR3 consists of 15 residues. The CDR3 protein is CASSLVLGSHNEQFF. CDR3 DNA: TGTGCCAGCAGCTTAGTTTTGGGCTCCCACAATGAGCAGTTCTTC. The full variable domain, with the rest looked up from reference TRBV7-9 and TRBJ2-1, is DTGVSQNPRHKITKRGQNVTFRCDPISEHNRLYWYRQTLGQGPEFLTYFQNEAQLEKSRLLSDRFSAERPKGSFSTLEIQRTEQGDSAMYLCASSLVLGSHNEQFFGPGTRLTVL.

The CDR3 is CARERRRDASHGQYF. The CDR3 DNA is TGCGCCAGAGAGCGGAGGCGGGACGCTTCACACGGGCAGTACTTC. The rearrangement joins TRBV10-2 to TRBJ2-7, with D perhaps TRBD2 (6 bases). The V and J ends lost 9 bases and 9 bases respectively, with 27 bases between them. From germline, CDR1 is WSHSY and CDR2 SAAADI. The CDR3 has 15 residues.

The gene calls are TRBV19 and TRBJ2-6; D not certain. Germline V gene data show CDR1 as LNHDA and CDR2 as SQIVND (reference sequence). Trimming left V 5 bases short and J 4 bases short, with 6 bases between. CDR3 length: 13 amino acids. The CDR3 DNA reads TGTGCCAGTAGTGAACAGGGGGCCAACGTCCTGACTTTC. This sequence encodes CASSEQGANVLTF.

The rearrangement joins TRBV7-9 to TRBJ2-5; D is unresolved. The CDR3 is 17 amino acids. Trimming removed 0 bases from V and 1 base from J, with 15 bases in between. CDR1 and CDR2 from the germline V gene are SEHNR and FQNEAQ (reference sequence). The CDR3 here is CASSLAVSPNIQETQYF. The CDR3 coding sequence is TGTGCCAGCAGCTTAGCGGTCAGCCCAAACATCCAAGAGACCCAGTACTTC.

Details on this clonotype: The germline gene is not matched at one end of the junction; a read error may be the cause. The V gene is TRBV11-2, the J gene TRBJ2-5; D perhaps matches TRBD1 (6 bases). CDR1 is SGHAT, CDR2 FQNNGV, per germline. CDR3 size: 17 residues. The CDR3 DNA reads TGTGGCAGCAGACAAACCACTCTCAGGGGTTTCCAAGAGATCCAGTACTTC. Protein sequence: CGSRQTTLRGFQEIQYF.

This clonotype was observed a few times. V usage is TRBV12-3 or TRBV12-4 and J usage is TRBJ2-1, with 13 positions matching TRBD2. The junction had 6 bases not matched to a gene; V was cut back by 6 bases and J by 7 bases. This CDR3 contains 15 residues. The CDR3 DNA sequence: TGTGCCAGCAGACTAGCGGGAGGGCACGGAAATGAGCAGTTCTTC. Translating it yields CASRLAGGHGNEQFF.

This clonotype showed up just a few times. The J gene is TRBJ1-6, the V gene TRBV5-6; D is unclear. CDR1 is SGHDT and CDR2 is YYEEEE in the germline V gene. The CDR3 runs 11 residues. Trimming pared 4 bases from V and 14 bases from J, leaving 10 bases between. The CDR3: CASSQQGTLHF. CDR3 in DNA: TGTGCCAGCAGCCAACAAGGCACCCTCCACTTT.

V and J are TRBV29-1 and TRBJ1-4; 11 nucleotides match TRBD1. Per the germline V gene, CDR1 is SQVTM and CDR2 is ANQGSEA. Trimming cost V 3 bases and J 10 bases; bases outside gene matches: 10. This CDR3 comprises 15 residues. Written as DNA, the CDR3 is TGCAGCGTTGATGAAACCGGGACAGGGGGGAGAAAACTGTTTTTT. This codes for CSVDETGTGGRKLFF.

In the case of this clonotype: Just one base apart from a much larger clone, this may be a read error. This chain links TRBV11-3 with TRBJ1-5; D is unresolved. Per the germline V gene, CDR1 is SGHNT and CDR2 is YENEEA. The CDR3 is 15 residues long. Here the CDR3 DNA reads TGTGCCAGCAGCTCCCCGGGTCTTGGCAATCATCCCCAGCATTTT. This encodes CASSSPGLGNHPQHF. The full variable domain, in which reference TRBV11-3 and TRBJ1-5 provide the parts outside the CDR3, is EAGVVQSPRYKIIEKKQPVAFWCNPISGHNTLYWYLQNLGQGPELLIRYENEEAVDDSQLPKDRFSAERLKGVDSTLKIQPAELGDSAVYLCASSSPGLGNHPQHFGDGTRLSIL.

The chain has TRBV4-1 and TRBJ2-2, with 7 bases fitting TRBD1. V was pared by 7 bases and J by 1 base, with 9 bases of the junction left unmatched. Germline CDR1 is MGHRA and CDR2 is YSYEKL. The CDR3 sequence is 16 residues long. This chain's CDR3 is CASTSRTGLNTGELFF. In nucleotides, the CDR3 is TGCGCCAGCACATCCCGGACAGGATTGAACACCGGGGAGCTGTTTTTT.

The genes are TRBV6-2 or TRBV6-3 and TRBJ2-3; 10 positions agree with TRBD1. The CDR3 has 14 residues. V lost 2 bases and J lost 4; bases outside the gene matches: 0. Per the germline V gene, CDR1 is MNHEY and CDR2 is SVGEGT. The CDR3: CASSYGTGADTQYF. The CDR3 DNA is TGTGCCAGCAGTTACGGGACAGGGGCAGATACGCAGTATTTT.

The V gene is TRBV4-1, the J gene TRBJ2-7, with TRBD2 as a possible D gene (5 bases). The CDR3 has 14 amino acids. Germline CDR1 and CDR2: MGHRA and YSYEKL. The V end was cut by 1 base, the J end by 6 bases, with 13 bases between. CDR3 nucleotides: TGCGCCAGCAGCCAAGCCCCGGGATCGTCCGAGCAGTACTTC. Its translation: CASSQAPGSSEQYF.